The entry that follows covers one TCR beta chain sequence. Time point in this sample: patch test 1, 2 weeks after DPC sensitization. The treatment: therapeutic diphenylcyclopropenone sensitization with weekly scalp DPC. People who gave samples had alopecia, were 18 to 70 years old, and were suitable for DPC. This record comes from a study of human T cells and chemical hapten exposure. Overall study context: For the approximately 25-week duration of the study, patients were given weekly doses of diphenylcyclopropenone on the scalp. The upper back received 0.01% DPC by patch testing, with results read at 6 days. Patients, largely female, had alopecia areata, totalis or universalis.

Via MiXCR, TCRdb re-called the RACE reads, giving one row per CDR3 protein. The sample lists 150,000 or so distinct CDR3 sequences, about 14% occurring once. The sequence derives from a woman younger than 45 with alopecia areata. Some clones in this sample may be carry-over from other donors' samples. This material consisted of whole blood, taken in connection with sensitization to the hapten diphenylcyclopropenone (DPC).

CDR3 residues: CASTSMIRQNTEAFF. CDR3 coding DNA: TGTGCCAGCACCAGCATGATAAGGCAGAACACTGAAGCTTTCTTT. The genes are TRBV6-2 or TRBV6-3 and TRBJ1-1; D remains ambiguous. The CDR3 is 15 amino acids. V lost 7 bases, J lost 1 base, and 16 bases lay in between. From germline, CDR1 is MNHEY and CDR2 SVGEGT.